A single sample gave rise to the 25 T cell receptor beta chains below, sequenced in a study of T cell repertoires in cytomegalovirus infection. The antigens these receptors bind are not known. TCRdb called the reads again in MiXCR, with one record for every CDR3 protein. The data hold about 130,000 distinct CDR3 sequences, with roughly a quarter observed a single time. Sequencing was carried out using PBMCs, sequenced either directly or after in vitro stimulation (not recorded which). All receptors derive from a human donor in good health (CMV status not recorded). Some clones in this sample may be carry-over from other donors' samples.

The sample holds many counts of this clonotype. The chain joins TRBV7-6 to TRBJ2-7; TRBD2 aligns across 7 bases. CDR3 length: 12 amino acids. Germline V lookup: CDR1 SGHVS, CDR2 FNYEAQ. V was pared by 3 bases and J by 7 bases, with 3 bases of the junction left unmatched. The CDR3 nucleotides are TGTGCCAGCAGCTTCGGGGAGGGGGAGCAGTACTTC. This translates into CASSFGEGEQYF. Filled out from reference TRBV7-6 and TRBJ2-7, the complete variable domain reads GAGVSQSPRYKVTKRGQDVALRCDPISGHVSLYWYRQALGQGPEFLTYFNYEAQQDKSGLPNDRFSAERPEGSISTLTIQRTEQRDSAMYRCASSFGEGEQYFGPGTRLTVT.

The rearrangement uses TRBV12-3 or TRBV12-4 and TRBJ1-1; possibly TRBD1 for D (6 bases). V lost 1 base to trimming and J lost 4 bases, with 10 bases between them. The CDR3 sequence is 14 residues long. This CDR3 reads CASSLVGGSTEAFF. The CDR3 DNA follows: TGTGCCAGCAGTTTAGTAGGGGGGAGCACTGAAGCTTTCTTT.

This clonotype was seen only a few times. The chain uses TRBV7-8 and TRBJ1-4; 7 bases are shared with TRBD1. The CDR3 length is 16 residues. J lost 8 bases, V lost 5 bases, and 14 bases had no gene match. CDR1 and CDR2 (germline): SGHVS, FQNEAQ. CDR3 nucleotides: TGTGCCAGCAGCCCCAGGGGGACAGATCGTTTAGAAAAACTGTTTTTT. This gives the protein CASSPRGTDRLEKLFF.

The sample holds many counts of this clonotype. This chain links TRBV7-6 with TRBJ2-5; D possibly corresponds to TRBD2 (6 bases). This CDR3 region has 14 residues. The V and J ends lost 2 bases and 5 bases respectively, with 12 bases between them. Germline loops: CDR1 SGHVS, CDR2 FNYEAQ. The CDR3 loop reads CASSLSAGGETQYF. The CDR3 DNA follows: TGTGCCAGCAGCTTAAGTGCAGGAGGGGAGACCCAGTACTTC.

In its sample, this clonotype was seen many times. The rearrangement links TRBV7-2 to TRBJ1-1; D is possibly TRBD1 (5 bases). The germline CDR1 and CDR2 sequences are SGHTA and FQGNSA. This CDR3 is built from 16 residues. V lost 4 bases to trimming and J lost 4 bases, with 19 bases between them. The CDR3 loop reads CASSSRGGRGSTEAFF. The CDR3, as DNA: TGTGCCAGCAGCTCACGTGGGGGTCGAGGGAGCACTGAAGCTTTCTTT.

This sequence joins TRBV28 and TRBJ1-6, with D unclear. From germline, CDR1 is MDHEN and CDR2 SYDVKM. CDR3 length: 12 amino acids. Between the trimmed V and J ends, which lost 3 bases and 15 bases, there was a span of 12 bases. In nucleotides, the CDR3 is TGTGCCAGCAGTTTTGAGGGAAATCTCCTCCACTTT. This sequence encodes CASSFEGNLLHF. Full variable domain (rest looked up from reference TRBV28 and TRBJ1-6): DVKVTQSSRYLVKRTGEKVFLECVQDMDHENMFWYRQDPGLGLRLIYFSYDVKMKEKGDIPEGYSVSREKKERFSLILESASTNQTSMYLCASSFEGNLLHFGNGTRLTVT.

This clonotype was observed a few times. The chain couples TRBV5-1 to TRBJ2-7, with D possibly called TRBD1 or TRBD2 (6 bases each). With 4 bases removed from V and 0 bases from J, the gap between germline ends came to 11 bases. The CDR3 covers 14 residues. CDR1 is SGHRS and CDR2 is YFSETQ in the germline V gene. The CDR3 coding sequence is TGCGCCAGCAGCGCCTCGGGGGCCTCCTACGAGCAGTACTTC. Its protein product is CASSASGASYEQYF.

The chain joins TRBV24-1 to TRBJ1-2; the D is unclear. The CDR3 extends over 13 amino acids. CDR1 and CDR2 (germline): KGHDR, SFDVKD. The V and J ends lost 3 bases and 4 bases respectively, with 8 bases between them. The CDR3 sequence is CATSDKQIYGYTF. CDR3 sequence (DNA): TGTGCCACCAGTGATAAGCAGATCTATGGCTACACCTTC.

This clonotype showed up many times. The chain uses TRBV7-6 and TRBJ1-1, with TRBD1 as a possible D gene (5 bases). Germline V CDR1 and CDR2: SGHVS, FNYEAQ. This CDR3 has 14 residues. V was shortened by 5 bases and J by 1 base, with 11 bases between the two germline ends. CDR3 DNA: TGTGCCAGCAGCGTGGGACTCCCGAACACTGAAGCTTTCTTT. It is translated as CASSVGLPNTEAFF.

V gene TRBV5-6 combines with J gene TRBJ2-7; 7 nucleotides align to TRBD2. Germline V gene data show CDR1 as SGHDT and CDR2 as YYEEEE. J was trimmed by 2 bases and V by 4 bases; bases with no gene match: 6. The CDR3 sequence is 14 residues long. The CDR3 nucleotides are TGTGCCAGCAGCCCCGGGACTATGGCCTACGAGCAGTACTTC. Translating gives CASSPGTMAYEQYF.

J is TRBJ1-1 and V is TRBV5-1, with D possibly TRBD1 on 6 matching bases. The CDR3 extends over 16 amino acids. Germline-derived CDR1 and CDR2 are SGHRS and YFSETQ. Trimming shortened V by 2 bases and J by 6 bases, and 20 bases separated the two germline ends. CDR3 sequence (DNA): TGCGCCAGCAGCTTCGGAGGGGGGCTAAGAATCGCTGAAGCTTTCTTT. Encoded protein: CASSFGGGLRIAEAFF.

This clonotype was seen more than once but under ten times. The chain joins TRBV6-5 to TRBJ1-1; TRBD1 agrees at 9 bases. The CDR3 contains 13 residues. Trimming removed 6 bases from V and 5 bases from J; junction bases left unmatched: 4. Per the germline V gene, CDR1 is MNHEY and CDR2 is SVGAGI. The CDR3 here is CASSWDRETEAFF. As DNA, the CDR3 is TGTGCCAGCAGCTGGGACAGGGAGACTGAAGCTTTCTTT.

Here the CDR3 reads CASTFRGPETQYF. The CDR3 bases are TGTGCCAGCACCTTCAGGGGGCCGGAGACCCAGTACTTC. The rearrangement links TRBV6-2 or TRBV6-3 to TRBJ2-5; 8 bases are a match to TRBD1. V trimming: 7 bases; J trimming: 5 bases; junction bases outside the gene matches: 6. The CDR3 spans 13 residues. The V gene's germline CDR1 is MNHEY and CDR2 SVGEGT.

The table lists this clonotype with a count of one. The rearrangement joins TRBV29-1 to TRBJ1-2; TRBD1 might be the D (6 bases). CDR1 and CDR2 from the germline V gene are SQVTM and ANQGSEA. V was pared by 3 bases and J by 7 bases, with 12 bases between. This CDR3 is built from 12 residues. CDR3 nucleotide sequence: TGCAGCGTTGAGACCCAGGGGCTTGGCTACACCTTC. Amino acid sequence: CSVETQGLGYTF. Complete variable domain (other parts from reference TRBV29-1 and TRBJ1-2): SAVISQKPSRDICQRGTSLTIQCQVDSQVTMMFWYRQQPGQSLTLIATANQGSEATYESGFVIDKFPISRPNLTFSTLTVSNMSPEDSSIYLCSVETQGLGYTFGSGTRLTVV.

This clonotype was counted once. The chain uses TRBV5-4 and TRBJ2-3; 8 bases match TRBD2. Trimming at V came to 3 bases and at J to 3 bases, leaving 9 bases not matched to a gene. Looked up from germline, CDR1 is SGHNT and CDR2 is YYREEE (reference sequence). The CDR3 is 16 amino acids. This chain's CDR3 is CASSSGGSYGTDTQYF. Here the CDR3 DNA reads TGTGCCAGCAGCTCGGGGGGGTCCTACGGGACAGATACGCAGTATTTT.

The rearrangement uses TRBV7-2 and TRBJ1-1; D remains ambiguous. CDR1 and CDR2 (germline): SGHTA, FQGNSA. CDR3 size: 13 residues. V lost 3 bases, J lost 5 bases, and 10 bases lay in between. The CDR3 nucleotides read TGTGCCAGCAGCTTTAGTGAAGATACTGAAGCTTTCTTT. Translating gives CASSFSEDTEAFF.

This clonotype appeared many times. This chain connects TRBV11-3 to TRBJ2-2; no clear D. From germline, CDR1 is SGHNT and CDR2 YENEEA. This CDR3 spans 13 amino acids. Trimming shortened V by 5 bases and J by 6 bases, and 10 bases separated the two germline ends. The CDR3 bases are TGTGCCAGCAGCCCCTATTGGGCCGGGGAGCTGTTTTTT. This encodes CASSPYWAGELFF.

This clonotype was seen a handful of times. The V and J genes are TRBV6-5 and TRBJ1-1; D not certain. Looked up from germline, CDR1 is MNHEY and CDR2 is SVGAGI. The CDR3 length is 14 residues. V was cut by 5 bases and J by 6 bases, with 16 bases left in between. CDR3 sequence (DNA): TGTGCCAGCAGTCGACGGCTGTTATGGTCTGAAGCTTTCTTT. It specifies CASSRRLLWSEAFF.

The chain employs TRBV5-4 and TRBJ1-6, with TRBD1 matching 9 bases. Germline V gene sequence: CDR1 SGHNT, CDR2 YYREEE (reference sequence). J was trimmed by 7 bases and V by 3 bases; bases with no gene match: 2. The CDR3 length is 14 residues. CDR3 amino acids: CASSSGQGNSPLHF. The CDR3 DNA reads TGTGCCAGCAGCTCGGGACAGGGAAATTCACCCCTCCACTTT. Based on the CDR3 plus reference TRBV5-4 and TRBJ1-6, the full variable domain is ETGVTQSPTHLIKTRGQQVTLRCSSQSGHNTVSWYQQALGQGPQFIFQYYREEENGRGNFPPRFSGLQFPNYSSELNVNALELDDSALYLCASSSGQGNSPLHFGNGTRLTVT.

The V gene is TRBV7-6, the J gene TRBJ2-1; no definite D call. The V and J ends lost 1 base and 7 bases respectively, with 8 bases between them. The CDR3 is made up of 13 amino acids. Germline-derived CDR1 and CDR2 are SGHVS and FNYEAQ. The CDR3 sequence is CASSLGPPNEQFF. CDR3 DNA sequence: TGTGCCAGCAGCTTAGGACCCCCTAATGAGCAGTTCTTC.

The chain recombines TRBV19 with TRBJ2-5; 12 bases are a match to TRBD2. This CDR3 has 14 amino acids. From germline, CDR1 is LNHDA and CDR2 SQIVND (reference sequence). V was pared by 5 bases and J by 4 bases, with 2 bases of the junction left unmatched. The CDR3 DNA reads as TGTGCCAGTAGTGAGACTAGCGGGAGAGAGACCCAGTACTTC. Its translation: CASSETSGRETQYF.

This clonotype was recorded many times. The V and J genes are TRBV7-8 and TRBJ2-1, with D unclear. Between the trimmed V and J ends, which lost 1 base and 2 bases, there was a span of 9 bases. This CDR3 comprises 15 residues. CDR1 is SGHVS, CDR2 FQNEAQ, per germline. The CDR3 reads CASSLGARAYNEQFF. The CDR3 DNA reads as TGTGCCAGCAGCTTAGGGGCTAGGGCCTACAATGAGCAGTTCTTC. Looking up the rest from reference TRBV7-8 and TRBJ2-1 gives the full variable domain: GAGVSQSPRYKVAKRGQDVALRCDPISGHVSLFWYQQALGQGPEFLTYFQNEAQLDKSGLPSDRFFAERPEGSVSTLKIQRTQQEDSAVYLCASSLGARAYNEQFFGPGTRLTVL.

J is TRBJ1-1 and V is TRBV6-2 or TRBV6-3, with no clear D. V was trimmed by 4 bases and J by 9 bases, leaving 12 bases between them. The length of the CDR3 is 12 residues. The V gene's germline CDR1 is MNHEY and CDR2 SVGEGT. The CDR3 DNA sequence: TGTGCCAGCAGTTCGACCACTGGGCAAGCTTTCTTT. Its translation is CASSSTTGQAFF.

The CDR3 DNA is TGTGCCAGCAGTTTATATGTAATGGCCCACAATGAGCAGTTCTTC. It translates to CASSLYVMAHNEQFF. This chain connects TRBV12-3 or TRBV12-4 to TRBJ2-1; unclear D gene. V dropped 2 bases and J dropped 5 bases, with 13 bases sitting between them. The CDR3 extends over 15 amino acids.

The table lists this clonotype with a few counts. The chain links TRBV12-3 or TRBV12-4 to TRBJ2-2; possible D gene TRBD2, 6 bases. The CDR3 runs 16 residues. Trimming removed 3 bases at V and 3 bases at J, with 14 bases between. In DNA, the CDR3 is TGTGCCAGCAGTTTTAGCGGAGGAGGGCACACCGGGGAGCTGTTTTTT. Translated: CASSFSGGGHTGELFF.